The 23 T cell receptor beta chains listed next were all sequenced from one sample in a study of post-analysis software for immune sequencing data. Findings and limits, study-wide: Patients showed TRBV5-6, TRBV5-1 and TRBV20-1 among a handful of TRBV segments more frequent than in controls.

Unique molecular identifiers had been added to the TCR beta cDNA libraries. In TCRdb, the PCR reads were re-called with MiXCR into one record per CDR3 protein. The sample holds 550,000 to 700,000 distinct CDR3 sequences, about 44% seen once. For these receptors, no antigen is known. Sequenced input: blood. These receptors originate from a girl between 5 and 17 years old with multiple sclerosis.

This clonotype was found once. The chain recombines TRBV29-1 with TRBJ2-1, with 7 bases aligning to TRBD1. The CDR3 is 13 residues long. V trimming: 6 bases; J trimming: 5 bases; junction bases outside the gene matches: 7. Looked up from germline, CDR1 is SQVTM and CDR2 is ANQGSEA. The CDR3 nucleotides are TGCAGCGTCGTGAGACAGGGAAACAATGAGCAGTTCTTC. Amino acids: CSVVRQGNNEQFF.

This clonotype was counted a few times. The V call is TRBV4-1, the J call TRBJ1-1; the D gene is possibly TRBD1 (6 bases). Trimming stripped 4 bases from V and 4 bases from J, with 13 bases between. Germline V gene data show CDR1 as MGHRA and CDR2 as YSYEKL. The CDR3 totals 14 residues. The CDR3, as DNA: TGCGCCAGCAGCCGGCAGGGGATGAGCACTGAAGCTTTCTTT. This translates into CASSRQGMSTEAFF.

The chain recombines TRBV10-3 with TRBJ1-2, with a possible D match to TRBD1 (6 bases). The germline V gene encodes CDR1 ENHRY and CDR2 SYGVKD. The CDR3 contains 13 residues. The V gene lost 0 bases and the J gene lost 7 bases, with 9 bases spanning the gap. The chain's CDR3 is CAISESRQAGYTF. Here the CDR3 DNA reads TGTGCCATCAGTGAGTCGAGACAGGCTGGCTACACCTTC.

The DNA for the CDR3 is TGCGCCAGCAGCTTGGATGCAGGGACACATCAGCCCCAGCATTTT. It translates to CASSLDAGTHQPQHF. This chain links TRBV5-1 with TRBJ1-5; possibly TRBD1 for D (6 bases). The V and J ends lost 0 bases and 5 bases respectively, with 12 bases between them. CDR3 size: 15 residues. Germline CDR1 SGHRS, CDR2 YFSETQ.

This clonotype was counted only a few times. The chain couples TRBV12-3 or TRBV12-4 to TRBJ1-2, with a possible D match to TRBD1 (6 bases). CDR3 size: 15 residues. The V end lost 5 bases, the J end lost 10 bases, and 23 bases lay between the germline ends. The CDR3 is CASSPNRVFGLDYTF. In nucleotides, the CDR3 is TGTGCCAGCAGTCCAAACAGGGTGTTCGGGCTAGACTACACCTTC.

The count of this clonotype is one. V is TRBV7-9 and J is TRBJ2-2; D uncertain. This CDR3 comprises 14 residues. Germline V lookup: CDR1 SEHNR, CDR2 FQNEAQ (reference sequence). With 2 bases removed from V and 2 bases from J, the gap between germline ends came to 6 bases. The CDR3 nucleotides are TGTGCCAGCAGCTTATCTTCCAACACCGGGGAGCTGTTTTTT. Translating it yields CASSLSSNTGELFF.

This clonotype was detected a few times. The V call is TRBV5-5, the J call TRBJ2-7; D remains ambiguous. Trimming removed 4 bases at V and 3 bases at J, with 17 bases between. CDR1 is SGHKS, CDR2 YYEKEE, per germline (reference sequence). The CDR3 is made up of 15 amino acids. The CDR3 reads CASSLVFAGDYEQYF. The CDR3 DNA sequence: TGTGCCAGCAGCCTGGTTTTTGCAGGAGACTACGAGCAGTACTTC.

This clonotype came up a few times. The chain has TRBV6-6 and TRBJ1-2; 7 nucleotides agree with TRBD1. Germline CDR1 MNHNY, CDR2 SVGAGI (reference sequence). The CDR3 sequence is 15 residues long. The junction had 5 bases not matched to a gene; V was cut back by 2 bases and J by 2 bases. The CDR3 is CASSYGQGVNYGYTF. In DNA, the CDR3 is TGTGCCAGCAGTTACGGCCAGGGGGTGAACTATGGCTACACCTTC.

In its sample, this clonotype was seen a few times. The gene calls are TRBV12-3 or TRBV12-4 and TRBJ2-1; 7 bases are a match to TRBD1. The CDR3 has 17 amino acids. After removal of 5 bases from V and 0 bases from J, the junction contained 10 bases not matched to a gene. The CDR3 sequence is CASSPRGGSYSYNEQFF. For the CDR3, the DNA is TGTGCCAGCAGTCCCAGAGGGGGCAGTTACTCCTACAATGAGCAGTTCTTC.

This clonotype was observed a handful of times. This chain connects TRBV3-1 to TRBJ1-4; perhaps TRBD1 as D (6 bases). The CDR3 runs 15 residues. The V end was cut by 1 base, the J end by 8 bases, with 14 bases between. Germline V gene sequence: CDR1 LGHDT, CDR2 YNNKEL (reference sequence). In nucleotides, the CDR3 is TGTGCCAGCAGCCAAGGGGCAGGGGTACACGAAAAACTGTTTTTT. Translation: CASSQGAGVHEKLFF.

This clonotype was seen only a few times. This rearrangement joins TRBV7-3 to TRBJ2-3, with 9 bases identical to TRBD1. Germline lookup yields CDR1 SGHTA and CDR2 FQGTGA. J was trimmed by 4 bases and V by 5 bases; bases with no gene match: 7. CDR3 length: 15 amino acids. DNA for the CDR3: TGTGCCAGCAGCCCTGGGACAGGGAGGGCAGATACGCAGTATTTT. Amino acids: CASSPGTGRADTQYF.

This clonotype was seen a few times. The chain combines TRBV24-1 with TRBJ2-1; the match to TRBD1 covers 7 bases. The CDR3 consists of 17 residues. V dropped 2 bases and J dropped 2; count of bases not matched to a gene: 8. Germline V gene data show CDR1 as KGHDR and CDR2 as SFDVKD. CDR3 nucleotides: TGTGCCACCAGTGATTCGGGACAGCGATTTACCTACAATGAGCAGTTCTTC. It codes for CATSDSGQRFTYNEQFF.

This chain joins TRBV5-1 and TRBJ2-4, with 11 bases fitting TRBD1. This CDR3 has 19 residues. J was trimmed by 3 bases and V by 0 bases; bases with no gene match: 11. CDR1 SGHRS and CDR2 YFSETQ come from the germline V gene. CDR3 region: CASSLVADRGRVGKNIQYF. CDR3 DNA: TGCGCCAGCAGCTTGGTGGCGGACAGGGGGCGAGTTGGCAAAAACATTCAGTACTTC.

This chain uses TRBV6-6 with TRBJ1-1; the D is unclear. CDR1 and CDR2 (germline): MNHNY, SVGAGI (reference sequence). V was pared by 9 bases and J by 5 bases, with 10 bases between. The CDR3 covers 11 residues. In DNA form, the CDR3 reads TGTGCCAGTGGGGTTGAAACTGAAGCTTTCTTT. Translating it yields CASGVETEAFF.

This chain links TRBV13 with TRBJ2-5, with 7 nucleotides matching TRBD1. The V gene end was trimmed by 0 bases and the J gene end by 5 bases; junction bases not matched to a gene: 12. The CDR3 extends over 17 amino acids. Germline V gene data show CDR1 as PRHDT and CDR2 as FYEKMQ (reference sequence). The CDR3 is CASSLGDRFSSGETQYF. The CDR3 region has the DNA TGTGCCAGCAGCTTAGGGGACAGGTTCTCTTCGGGGGAGACCCAGTACTTC.

This clonotype was observed a handful of times. Since a much larger clone is just one base distant, this may be a read error. The CDR3 region has the DNA TGTACCAGCAGTTTATCGGGGAACACTGAAGCTTTCTTT. The encoded protein is CTSSLSGNTEAFF. The chain uses TRBV28 and TRBJ1-1; D unclear. The length of the CDR3 is 13 residues. The germline V gene has CDR1 MDHEN and CDR2 SYDVKM.

This clonotype has only a few counts. This chain uses TRBV24-1 with TRBJ2-1, with 8 bases that match TRBD1. The germline V gene has CDR1 KGHDR and CDR2 SFDVKD. There are 12 residues in the CDR3. J lost 6 bases, V lost 9 bases, and 3 bases had no gene match. CDR3 DNA sequence: TGTGCCACCTTGGGACAGGCCAATGAGCAGTTCTTC. Its protein is CATLGQANEQFF.

V usage is TRBV5-1 and J usage is TRBJ2-7; 7 nucleotides agree with TRBD1. CDR1 and CDR2 (germline): SGHRS, YFSETQ. The length of the CDR3 is 14 residues. With 6 bases clipped from V and 1 base from J, the junction kept 7 bases outside the gene matches. In nucleotides, the CDR3 is TGCGCCAGCACGAGACAGGGCGAATCCTACGAGCAGTACTTC. It translates to CASTRQGESYEQYF.

The V and J genes are TRBV6-2 or TRBV6-3 and TRBJ1-1, with D tentatively TRBD1 (6 bases). V dropped 4 bases and J dropped 1 base, with 10 bases sitting between them. Germline values: CDR1 MNHEY, CDR2 SVGEGT. This CDR3 contains 14 residues. The CDR3 here is CASSSTQGNTEAFF. The CDR3 DNA reads TGTGCCAGCAGTTCTACACAGGGGAACACTGAAGCTTTCTTT.

This clonotype was detected once. The chain carries TRBV6-5 and TRBJ1-1; possible D gene TRBD1, 5 bases. This CDR3 contains 15 residues. Trimming cost V 5 bases and J 3 bases, with 16 bases left between them. CDR1 and CDR2 (germline): MNHEY, SVGAGI. In DNA, the CDR3 is TGTGCCAGCAGTCCTGAATCGGGGCTGGACACTGAAGCTTTCTTT. Translated: CASSPESGLDTEAFF.

This chain connects TRBV18 to TRBJ1-1; D is undetermined. The CDR3 sequence is 13 residues long. Germline lookup yields CDR1 KGHSH and CDR2 LQKENI. Trimming removed 5 bases from V and 0 bases from J, with 7 bases in between. This chain's CDR3 is CASSGILNTEAFF. The CDR3 DNA reads as TGTGCCAGCTCAGGCATCTTGAACACTGAAGCTTTCTTT. The full variable domain, completed using reference TRBV18 and TRBJ1-1, is NAGVMQNPRHLVRRRGQEARLRCSPMKGHSHVYWYRQLPEEGLKFMVYLQKENIIDESGMPKERFSAEFPKEGPSILRIQQVVRGDSAAYFCASSGILNTEAFFGQGTRLTVV.

The genes are TRBV12-3 or TRBV12-4 and TRBJ2-5; D unresolved. The end of the DNA fits TRBJ2-7 better, so the J call may be wrong. The CDR3 has 12 amino acids. The CDR3 loop is CASSQVSDEQYF. CDR3 DNA: TGTGCCAGCAGTCAGGTCTCTGACGAGCAGTACTTC.

The rearrangement uses TRBV5-1 and TRBJ2-1, with D unresolved. The CDR3 length is 11 residues. Trimming stripped 4 bases from V and 9 bases from J, with 8 bases between. Germline V gene data show CDR1 as SGHRS and CDR2 as YFSETQ. CDR3 in DNA: TGCGCCAGCAGCGTTGACTCTGAGCAGTTCTTC. Encoded protein: CASSVDSEQFF.